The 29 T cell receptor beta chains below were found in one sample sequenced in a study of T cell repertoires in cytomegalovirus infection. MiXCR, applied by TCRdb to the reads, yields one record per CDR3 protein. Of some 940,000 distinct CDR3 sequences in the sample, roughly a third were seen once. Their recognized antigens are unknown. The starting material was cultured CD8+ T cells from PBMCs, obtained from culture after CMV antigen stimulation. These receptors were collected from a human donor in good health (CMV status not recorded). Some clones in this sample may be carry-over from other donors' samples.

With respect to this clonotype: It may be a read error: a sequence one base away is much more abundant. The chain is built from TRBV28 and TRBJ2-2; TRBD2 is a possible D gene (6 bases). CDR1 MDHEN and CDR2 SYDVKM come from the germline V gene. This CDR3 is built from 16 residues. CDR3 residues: CASTSRRESNTRELFF. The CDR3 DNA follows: TGTGCCAGCACCTCAAGGAGGGAATCGAACACCCGGGAGCTGTTTTTT.

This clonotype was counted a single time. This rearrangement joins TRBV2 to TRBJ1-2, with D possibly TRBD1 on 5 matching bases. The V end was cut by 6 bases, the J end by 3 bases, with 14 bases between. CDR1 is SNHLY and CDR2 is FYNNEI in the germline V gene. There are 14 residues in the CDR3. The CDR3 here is CASSPRTRDYGYTF. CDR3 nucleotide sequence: TGTGCCAGCAGCCCCCGGACAAGGGACTATGGCTACACCTTC.

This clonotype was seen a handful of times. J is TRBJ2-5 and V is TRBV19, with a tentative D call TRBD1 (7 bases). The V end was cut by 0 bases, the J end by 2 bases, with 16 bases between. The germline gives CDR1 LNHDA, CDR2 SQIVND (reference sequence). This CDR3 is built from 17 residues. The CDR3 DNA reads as TGTGCCAGTAGTATAGACGCTACAGGGGAGGTTCAAGAGACCCAGTACTTC. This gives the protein CASSIDATGEVQETQYF.

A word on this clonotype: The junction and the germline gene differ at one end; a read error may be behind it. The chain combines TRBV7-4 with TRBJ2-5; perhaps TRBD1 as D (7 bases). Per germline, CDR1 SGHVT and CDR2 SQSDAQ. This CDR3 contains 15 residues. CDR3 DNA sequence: TGTACCAGCAGCGCGGGGACAGCCCGCCAAGAGACCCAGTACTTC. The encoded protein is CTSSAGTARQETQYF. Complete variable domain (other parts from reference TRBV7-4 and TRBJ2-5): GAGVSQSPRYKVAKRGRDVALRCDSISGHVTLYWYRQTLGQGSEVLTYSQSDAQRDKSGRPSGRFSAERPERSVSTLKIQRTEQGDSAVYLCTSSAGTARQETQYFGPGTRLLVL.

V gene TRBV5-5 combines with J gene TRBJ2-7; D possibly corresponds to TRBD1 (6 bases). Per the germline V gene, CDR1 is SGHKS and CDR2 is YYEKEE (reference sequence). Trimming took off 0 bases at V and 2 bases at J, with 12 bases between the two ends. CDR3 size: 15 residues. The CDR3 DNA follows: TGTGCCAGCAGCTTGGGTGGGACACCACCCTACGAGCAGTACTTC. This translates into CASSLGGTPPYEQYF.

The CDR3 bases are TGTGCCAGCAGTACGACCGGGGGGTACGAGCAGTACTTC. Translating gives CASSTTGGYEQYF. The V call is TRBV5-8, the J call TRBJ2-7; 7 positions agree with TRBD2. V lost 5 bases, J lost 4 bases, and 6 bases stayed unmatched. Germline assignment: CDR1 SGHTS and CDR2 YDEGEE. This CDR3 comprises 13 residues.

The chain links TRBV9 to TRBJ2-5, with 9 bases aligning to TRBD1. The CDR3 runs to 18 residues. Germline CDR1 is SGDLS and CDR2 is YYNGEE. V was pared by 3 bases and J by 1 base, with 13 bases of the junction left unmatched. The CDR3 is CASSAPITGGRTQETQYF. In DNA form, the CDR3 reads TGTGCCAGCAGCGCACCTATTACAGGGGGCCGAACCCAAGAGACCCAGTACTTC.

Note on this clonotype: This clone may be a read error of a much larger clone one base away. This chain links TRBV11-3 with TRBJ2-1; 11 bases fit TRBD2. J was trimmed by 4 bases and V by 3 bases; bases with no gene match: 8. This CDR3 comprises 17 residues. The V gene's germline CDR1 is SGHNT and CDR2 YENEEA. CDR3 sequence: CASSLNSGLAEYNEQFF. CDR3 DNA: TGTGCCAGCAGCTTGAACTCGGGACTAGCGGAATACAATGAGCAGTTCTTC.

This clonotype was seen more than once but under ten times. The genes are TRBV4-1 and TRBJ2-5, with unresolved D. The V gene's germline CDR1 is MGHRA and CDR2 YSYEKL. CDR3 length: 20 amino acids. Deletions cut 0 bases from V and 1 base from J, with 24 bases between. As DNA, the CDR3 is TGCGCCAGCAGCCAAGATTTTGAGTATGGTGATTGGACGGCCCAAGAGACCCAGTACTTC. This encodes CASSQDFEYGDWTAQETQYF.

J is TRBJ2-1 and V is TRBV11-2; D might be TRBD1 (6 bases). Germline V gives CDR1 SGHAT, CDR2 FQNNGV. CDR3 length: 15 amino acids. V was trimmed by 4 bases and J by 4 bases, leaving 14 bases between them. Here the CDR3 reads CASSSPGHRYNEQFF. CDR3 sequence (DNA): TGTGCCAGCAGCTCCCCGGGACACCGTTACAATGAGCAGTTCTTC.

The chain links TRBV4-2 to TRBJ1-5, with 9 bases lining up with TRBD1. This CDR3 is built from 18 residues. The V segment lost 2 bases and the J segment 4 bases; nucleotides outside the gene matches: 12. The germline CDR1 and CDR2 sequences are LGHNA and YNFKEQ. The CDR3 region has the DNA TGTGCCAGCAGCCAACGGGACAGGGTAATGGAGCCAAATCAGCCCCAGCATTTT. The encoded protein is CASSQRDRVMEPNQPQHF.

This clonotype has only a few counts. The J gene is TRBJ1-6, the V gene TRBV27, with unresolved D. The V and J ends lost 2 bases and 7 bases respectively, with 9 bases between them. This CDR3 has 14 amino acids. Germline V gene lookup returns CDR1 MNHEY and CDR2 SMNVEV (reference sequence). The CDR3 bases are TGTGCCAGCAGTTTAGGAAATTGGAATTCACCCCTCCACTTT. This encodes CASSLGNWNSPLHF.

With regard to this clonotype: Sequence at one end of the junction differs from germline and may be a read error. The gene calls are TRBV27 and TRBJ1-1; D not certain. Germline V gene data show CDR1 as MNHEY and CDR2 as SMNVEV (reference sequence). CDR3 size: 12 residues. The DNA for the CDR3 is TGTGCCAACAGTACCTGGAACACTGAAGCTTTCTTT. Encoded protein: CANSTWNTEAFF.

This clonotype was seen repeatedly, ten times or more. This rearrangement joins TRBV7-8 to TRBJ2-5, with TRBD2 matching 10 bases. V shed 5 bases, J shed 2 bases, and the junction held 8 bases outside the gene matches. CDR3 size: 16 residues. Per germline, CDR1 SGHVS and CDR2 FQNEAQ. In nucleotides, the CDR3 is TGTGCCAGCAGCCCCCAGCGGGGGGGCCTTCAAGAGACCCAGTACTTC. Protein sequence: CASSPQRGGLQETQYF. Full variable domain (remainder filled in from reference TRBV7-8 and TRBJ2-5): GAGVSQSPRYKVAKRGQDVALRCDPISGHVSLFWYQQALGQGPEFLTYFQNEAQLDKSGLPSDRFFAERPEGSVSTLKIQRTQQEDSAVYLCASSPQRGGLQETQYFGPGTRLLVL.

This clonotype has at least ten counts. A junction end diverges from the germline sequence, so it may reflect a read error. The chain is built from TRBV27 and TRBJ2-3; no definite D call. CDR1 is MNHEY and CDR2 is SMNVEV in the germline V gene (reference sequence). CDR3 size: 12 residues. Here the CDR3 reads CASSRNTDTQYF. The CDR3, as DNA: TGCGCCAGCAGCCGGAACACAGATACGCAGTATTTT.

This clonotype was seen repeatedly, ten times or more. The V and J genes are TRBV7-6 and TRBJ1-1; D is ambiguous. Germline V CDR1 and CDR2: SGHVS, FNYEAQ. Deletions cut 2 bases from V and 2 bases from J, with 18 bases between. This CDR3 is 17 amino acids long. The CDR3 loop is CASSLRRYPGPNTEAFF. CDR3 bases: TGTGCCAGCAGCTTACGACGATACCCCGGCCCCAACACTGAAGCTTTCTTT.

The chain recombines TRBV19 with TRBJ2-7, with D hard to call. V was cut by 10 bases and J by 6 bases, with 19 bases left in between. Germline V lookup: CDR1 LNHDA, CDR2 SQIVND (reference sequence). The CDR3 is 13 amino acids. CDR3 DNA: TGTGCCACCAAATCCACCGCAGACGGCGAGCAGTACTTC. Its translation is CATKSTADGEQYF.

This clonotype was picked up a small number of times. The CDR3: CASRLSKGNEQFF. Here the CDR3 DNA reads TGTGCCAGCAGGTTATCCAAGGGGAATGAGCAGTTCTTC. The chain links TRBV7-8 to TRBJ2-1; a possible D gene is TRBD1 (5 bases). The V gene lost 6 bases and the J gene lost 7 bases, with 13 bases spanning the gap. Germline V gives CDR1 SGHVS, CDR2 FQNEAQ. The CDR3 is 13 residues long.

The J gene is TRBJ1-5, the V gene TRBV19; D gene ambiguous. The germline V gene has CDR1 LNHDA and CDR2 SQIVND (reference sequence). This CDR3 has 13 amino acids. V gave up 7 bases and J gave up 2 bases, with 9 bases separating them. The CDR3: CASMSGGNQPQHF. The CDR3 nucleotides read TGTGCCAGTATGTCCGGTGGCAATCAGCCCCAGCATTTT. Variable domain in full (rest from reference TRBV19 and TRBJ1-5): DGGITQSPKYLFRKEGQNVTLSCEQNLNHDAMYWYRQDPGQGLRLIYYSQIVNDFQKGDIAEGYSVSREKKESFPLTVTSAQKNPTAFYLCASMSGGNQPQHFGDGTRLSIL.

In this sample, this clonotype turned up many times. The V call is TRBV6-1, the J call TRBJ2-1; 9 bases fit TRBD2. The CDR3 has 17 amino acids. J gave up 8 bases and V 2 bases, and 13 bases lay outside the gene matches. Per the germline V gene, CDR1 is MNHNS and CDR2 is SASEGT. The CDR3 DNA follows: TGTGCCAGCAGTGAATTCCCGGGACTAGCCTCGATCGATGAGCAGTTCTTC. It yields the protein CASSEFPGLASIDEQFF.

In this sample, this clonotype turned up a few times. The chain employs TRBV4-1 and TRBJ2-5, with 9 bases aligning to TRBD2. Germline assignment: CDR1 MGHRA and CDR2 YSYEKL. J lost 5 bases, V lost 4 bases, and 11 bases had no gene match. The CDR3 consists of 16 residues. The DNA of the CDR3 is TGCGCCAGCAGCCCCCGGTCTGGCGGGGGGGATGAGACCCAGTACTTC. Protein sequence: CASSPRSGGGDETQYF.

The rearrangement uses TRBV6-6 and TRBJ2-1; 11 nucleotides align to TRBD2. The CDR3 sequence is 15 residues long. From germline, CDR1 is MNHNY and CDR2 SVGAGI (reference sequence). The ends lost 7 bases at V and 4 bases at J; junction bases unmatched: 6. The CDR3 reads CASTVAGGGYNEQFF. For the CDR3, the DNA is TGTGCCAGCACCGTAGCGGGGGGGGGGTACAATGAGCAGTTCTTC.

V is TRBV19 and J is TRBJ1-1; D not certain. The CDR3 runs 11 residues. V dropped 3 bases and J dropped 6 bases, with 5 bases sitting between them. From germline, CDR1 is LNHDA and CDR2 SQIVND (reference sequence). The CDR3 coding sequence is TGTGCCAGTAGTATCTTTGCTGAAGCTTTCTTT. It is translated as CASSIFAEAFF.

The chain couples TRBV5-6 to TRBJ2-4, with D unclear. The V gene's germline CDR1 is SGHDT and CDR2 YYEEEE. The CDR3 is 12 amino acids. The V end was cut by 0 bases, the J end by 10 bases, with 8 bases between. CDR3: CASSLDADIQYF. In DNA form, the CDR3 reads TGTGCCAGCAGCTTGGATGCGGATATTCAGTACTTC.

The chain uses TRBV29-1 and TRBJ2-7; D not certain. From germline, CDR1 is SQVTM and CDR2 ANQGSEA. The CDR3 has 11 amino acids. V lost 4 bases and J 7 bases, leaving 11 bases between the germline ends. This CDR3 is CSVGSHGEQYF. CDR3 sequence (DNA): TGCAGCGTTGGGTCCCACGGGGAGCAGTACTTC.

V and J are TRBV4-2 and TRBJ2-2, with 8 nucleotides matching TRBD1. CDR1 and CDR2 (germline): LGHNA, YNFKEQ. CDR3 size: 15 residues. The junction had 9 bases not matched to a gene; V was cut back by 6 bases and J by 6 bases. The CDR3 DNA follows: TGTGCCAGCAGACCCGGACAGGGAACGGCCGGGGAGCTGTTTTTT. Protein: CASRPGQGTAGELFF.

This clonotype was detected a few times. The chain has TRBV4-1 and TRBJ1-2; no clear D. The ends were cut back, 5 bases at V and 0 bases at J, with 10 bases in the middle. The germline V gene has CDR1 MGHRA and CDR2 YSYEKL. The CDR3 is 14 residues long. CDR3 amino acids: CASSVRDSNYGYTF. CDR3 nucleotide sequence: TGCGCCAGCAGCGTTAGAGACTCTAACTATGGCTACACCTTC.

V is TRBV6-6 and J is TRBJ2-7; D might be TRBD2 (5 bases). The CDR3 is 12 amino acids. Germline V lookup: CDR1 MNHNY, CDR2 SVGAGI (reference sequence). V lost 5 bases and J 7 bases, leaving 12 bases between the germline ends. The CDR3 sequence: CASSLRGWEQYV. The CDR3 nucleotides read TGTGCCAGCAGTCTCCGGGGTTGGGAGCAGTACGTC.

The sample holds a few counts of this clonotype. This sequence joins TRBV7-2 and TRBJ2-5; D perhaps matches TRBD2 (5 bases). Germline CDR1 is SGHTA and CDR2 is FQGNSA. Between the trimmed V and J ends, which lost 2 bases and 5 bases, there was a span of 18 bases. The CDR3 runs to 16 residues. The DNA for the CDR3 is TGTGCCAGCAGCTTACGACTGGCTGTTGGCGGGGAGACCCAGTACTTC. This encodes CASSLRLAVGGETQYF.